The TCR beta chain described here comes from a study of T-cell memory formation after mild COVID-19. The CDR3 length is 15 residues. Germline CDR1 is WSHSY and CDR2 is SAAADI. Trimming took 5 bases from V and 4 from J, leaving 14 bases between them. As concerns this clonotype: What it recognizes is unknown.

MiXCR, run by TCRdb on the 5' RACE reads, gives a single entry per CDR3 protein. The sample carries 150,000 to 200,000 distinct CDR3 sequences, more than 14% recorded once. Study-level results: CD4+ clones that contracted lay mainly in CM and EM; CD8+ ones lay in EMRA.

The TCR was taken from an adult woman who had mild COVID-19 (a few samples of this study predate the infection). Cell type and time point are not known. J is TRBJ2-2 and V is TRBV10-2; maybe TRBD2 (6 bases). Sequenced material: PBMCs or a T cell subset sorted from them (not recorded which). The CDR3 nucleotides are TGCGCCAGCAGTTTTTTGCAGGGAGGCACCGGGGAGCTGTTTTTT. Protein product: CASSFLQGGTGELFF.